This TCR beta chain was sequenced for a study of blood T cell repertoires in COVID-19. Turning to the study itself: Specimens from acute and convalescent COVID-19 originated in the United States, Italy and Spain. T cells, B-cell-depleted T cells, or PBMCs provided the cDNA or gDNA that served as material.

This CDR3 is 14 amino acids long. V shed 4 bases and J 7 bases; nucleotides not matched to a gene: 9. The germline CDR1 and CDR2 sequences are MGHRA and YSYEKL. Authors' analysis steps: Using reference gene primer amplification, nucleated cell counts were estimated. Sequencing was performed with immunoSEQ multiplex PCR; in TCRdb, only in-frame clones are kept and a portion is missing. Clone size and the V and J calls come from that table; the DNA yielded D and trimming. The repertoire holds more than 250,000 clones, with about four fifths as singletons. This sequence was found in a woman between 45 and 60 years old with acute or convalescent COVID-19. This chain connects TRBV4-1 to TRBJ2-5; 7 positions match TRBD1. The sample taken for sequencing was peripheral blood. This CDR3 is CASSPGQPQGTQYF. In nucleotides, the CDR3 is TGCGCCAGCAGCCCGGGACAGCCTCAGGGGACCCAGTACTTC.